The 23 T cell receptor beta chains below were found in one sample sequenced in a study of metastatic and nonmetastatic thyroid tumors. TCRdb re-analyzed the PCR reads through MiXCR. The data show around 19,000 clones, 16% seen once. Each patient came to thyroid surgery without any prior treatment (of any kind). Sequences were obtained from tumor tissue. These receptors all come from a female donor with papillary thyroid cancer or a benign thyroid nodule (not recorded which). Some clones in this sample may be carry-over from other donors' samples.

Comment on this clone: This sequence may be a read error, since a much larger clone differs from it by one base. The genes are TRBV20-1 and TRBJ2-5; D gene ambiguous. The V end lost 5 bases, the J end lost 6 bases, and 10 bases lay between the germline ends. Germline CDR1 and CDR2: DFQATT and SNEGSKA (reference sequence). The CDR3 extends over 11 amino acids. The CDR3 region is CSAPWLKTQYF. The CDR3 nucleotides read TGCAGTGCTCCCTGGCTCAAGACCCAGTACTTC.

This clone was counted at least ten times. The chain links TRBV20-1 to TRBJ1-1, with no clear D. Germline V gene lookup returns CDR1 DFQATT and CDR2 SNEGSKA (reference sequence). V lost 0 bases to trimming and J lost 1 base, with 9 bases between them. The CDR3 totals 14 residues. The CDR3 protein is CSARDDWENTEAFF. CDR3 coding DNA: TGCAGTGCTAGAGATGACTGGGAGAACACTGAAGCTTTCTTT.

In its sample, this clone was seen many times. The J gene is TRBJ2-1, the V gene TRBV5-1; 8 positions agree with TRBD2. Germline V CDR1 and CDR2: SGHRS, YFSETQ. The CDR3 contains 13 residues. Trimming removed 4 bases from V and 8 bases from J; junction bases left unmatched: 5. The CDR3 here is CASSVGLGYEQFF. The CDR3 DNA sequence: TGCGCCAGCAGCGTGGGACTAGGCTATGAGCAGTTCTTC.

The chain couples TRBV19 to TRBJ2-3, with TRBD2 matching 9 bases. J lost 0 bases, V lost 6 bases, and 4 bases had no gene match. In germline, CDR1 is LNHDA, CDR2 SQIVND (reference sequence). The length of the CDR3 is 15 residues. In DNA form, the CDR3 reads TGTGCCAGTAGATTAGCGGGAGAGAGCACAGATACGCAGTATTTT. Amino acids: CASRLAGESTDTQYF.

The sample holds many counts of this clone. Possible read error: a much larger clone is one base away. The chain recombines TRBV6-2 or TRBV6-3 with TRBJ2-7; D is undetermined. Germline V lookup: CDR1 MNHEY, CDR2 SVGEGT. This CDR3 region has 13 residues. The CDR3 here is CASRVVGSYEQYF. DNA for the CDR3: TGCGCCAGCAGAGTTGTGGGATCCTACGAGCAGTACTTC.

There are a few counts of this clone. With a much larger clone just one base away, this may be a read error. The chain couples TRBV28 to TRBJ1-6, with 7 positions matching TRBD1. Germline lookup yields CDR1 MDHEN and CDR2 SYDVKM. The CDR3 has 14 amino acids. J lost 10 bases, V lost 5 bases, and 8 bases had no gene match. The CDR3 sequence: CASSRTGSQSPLHF. CDR3 DNA: TGTGCCAGCAGTCGGACAGGAAGCCAGTCACCCCTCCACTTT.

This clone was seen repeatedly, ten times or more. The V call is TRBV6-1, the J call TRBJ1-1; 9 bases agree with TRBD1. This CDR3 has 13 residues. J was trimmed by 5 bases and V by 6 bases; bases with no gene match: 4. The germline V gene has CDR1 MNHNS and CDR2 SASEGT. The CDR3 DNA is TGTGCCAGCAGCTCCGGGACAGGGACTGAAGCTTTCTTT. This encodes CASSSGTGTEAFF.

This clone is deemed medium-sized. The V gene is TRBV6-1, the J gene TRBJ2-7; D unclear. V was cut by 6 bases and J by 5 bases, with 11 bases left in between. CDR3 length: 12 residues. From germline, CDR1 is MNHNS and CDR2 SASEGT. The CDR3 protein is CASSRWTNEQYF. CDR3 sequence (DNA): TGTGCCAGCAGCCGATGGACGAACGAGCAGTACTTC.

Many counts were recorded for this clone. This chain links TRBV3-1 with TRBJ2-6, with D unresolved. V lost 4 bases to trimming and J lost 1 base, with 11 bases between them. There are 16 residues in the CDR3. Germline V gene data show CDR1 as LGHDT and CDR2 as YNNKEL (reference sequence). Written as DNA, the CDR3 is TGTGCCAGCAGCCGCCCAGACGGTTCTGGGGCCAACGTCCTGACTTTC. This gives the protein CASSRPDGSGANVLTF.

This clone was found many times. The chain couples TRBV2 to TRBJ2-2, with D uncertain. CDR1 and CDR2 from the germline V gene are SNHLY and FYNNEI. CDR3 size: 15 residues. The V end lost 2 bases, the J end lost 8 bases, and 15 bases lay between the germline ends. This CDR3 reads CASSEIGALDGELFF. The CDR3 bases are TGTGCCAGCAGTGAAATAGGAGCACTTGATGGGGAGCTGTTTTTT. The full variable domain, its missing parts supplied by reference TRBV2 and TRBJ2-2, is EPEVTQTPSHQVTQMGQEVILRCVPISNHLYFYWYRQILGQKVEFLVSFYNNEISEKSEIFDDQFSVERPDGSNFTLKIRSTKLEDSAMYFCASSEIGALDGELFFGEGSRLTVL.

The sample holds many counts of this clone. Other DNA sequences within the sample encode an identical CDR3. J is TRBJ1-1 and V is TRBV5-1; D not certain. Germline CDR1 is SGHRS and CDR2 is YFSETQ. This CDR3 has 15 amino acids. The V and J ends lost 0 bases and 0 bases respectively, with 9 bases between them. In nucleotides, the CDR3 is TGCGCCAGCAGCTTGGTTGCGGGAATGAACACTGAAGCTTTCTTT. It is translated as CASSLVAGMNTEAFF.

This clone was recorded many times. V usage is TRBV20-1 and J usage is TRBJ2-1, with 9 positions matching TRBD1. Germline V gene sequence: CDR1 DFQATT, CDR2 SNEGSKA (reference sequence). Trimming cost V 6 bases and J 6 bases; bases outside gene matches: 9. The CDR3 extends over 14 amino acids. DNA for the CDR3: TGCAGTGCGCTTCCCGGGACAGGGAGCAATGAGCAGTTCTTC. This encodes CSALPGTGSNEQFF.

As concerns this clone: A read error is possible here, since a much larger clone lies one base away. Other DNA sequences from this sample encode an identical CDR3 as well. This chain uses TRBV18 with TRBJ1-1; 8 bases map to TRBD1. This CDR3 comprises 19 residues. Germline V CDR1 and CDR2: KGHSH, LQKENI. The V and J ends lost 3 bases and 2 bases, in that order; junction bases with no gene match: 17. DNA for the CDR3: TGTGCCAGCTCACCTCGTATCTCGGACAGGGAACTTTTTAACACTGAAGCTTTCTTT. This codes for CASSPRISDRELFNTEAFF.

This clone appeared many times. The chain joins TRBV7-9 to TRBJ1-1, with D perhaps matching TRBD1 (6 bases). This CDR3 has 14 amino acids. Per germline, CDR1 SEHNR and CDR2 FQNEAQ (reference sequence). V lost 3 bases and J lost 2, with 10 bases in between. The CDR3 DNA is TGTGCCAGCAGCTTGACAGGCGACAACACTGAAGCTTTCTTT. Its translation: CASSLTGDNTEAFF.

By sample share, this clone is medium-sized. The genes are TRBV7-2 and TRBJ1-2; no reliable D call. CDR3 size: 12 residues. Germline V gene data show CDR1 as SGHTA and CDR2 as FQGNSA. V lost 2 bases, J lost 7 bases, and 8 bases lay in between. As DNA, the CDR3 is TGTGCCAGCAGCTTAAGAGGAGGTGGCTACACCTTC. Protein sequence: CASSLRGGGYTF.

This clone was found a few times. The chain uses TRBV6-1 and TRBJ2-1; D gene uncertain. Germline V CDR1 and CDR2: MNHNS, SASEGT. The CDR3 has 15 amino acids. V was shortened by 3 bases and J by 0 bases, with 9 bases between the two germline ends. The CDR3 coding sequence is TGTGCCAGCAGTGAGTTTATCGGCTCCTACAATGAGCAGTTCTTC. This encodes CASSEFIGSYNEQFF.

This clone was detected ten times or more. The chain carries TRBV5-4 and TRBJ1-4; 7 positions match TRBD1. The germline V gene encodes CDR1 SGHNT and CDR2 YYREEE (reference sequence). The trim removed 2 bases at V and 10 bases at J, leaving 11 bases unmatched. The CDR3 has 15 amino acids. For the CDR3, the DNA is TGTGCCAGCAGCTTCCTGGACAGGCCAGGTGGAAAACTGTTTTTT. Residues: CASSFLDRPGGKLFF.

This clone has ten or more counts. The rearrangement uses TRBV9 and TRBJ2-3; 9 nucleotides match TRBD2. With V trimmed by 0 bases and J by 4 bases, 6 bases remained unmatched. This CDR3 has 16 residues. Germline V CDR1 and CDR2: SGDLS, YYNGEE. The CDR3 DNA follows: TGTGCCAGCAGCGTAGAGGCGGCGGGAGGGCCAGATACGCAGTATTTT. It is translated as CASSVEAAGGPDTQYF.

This clone was detected many times. This chain connects TRBV7-3 to TRBJ2-3, with 7 bases aligning to TRBD1. The ends lost 4 bases at V and 3 bases at J; junction bases unmatched: 13. The CDR3 is made up of 17 amino acids. Germline V gives CDR1 SGHTA, CDR2 FQGTGA. The CDR3 sequence is CASSSGFRGYGTDTQYF. For the CDR3, the DNA is TGTGCCAGCAGCTCAGGCTTCAGGGGGTATGGGACAGATACGCAGTATTTT.

This clone was counted ten times or more. In DNA, the CDR3 is TGTGCCAGCAGTAAGACAGCCGGGGGGGAAAAACTGTTTTTT. It translates to CASSKTAGGEKLFF. This chain joins TRBV2 and TRBJ1-4; TRBD1 is a possible D gene (5 bases). Trimming cost V 5 bases and J 8 bases, with 15 bases left between them. The CDR3 spans 14 residues. Germline lookup yields CDR1 SNHLY and CDR2 FYNNEI.

The table lists this clone with many counts. The chain links TRBV28 to TRBJ1-1; a weak D match, TRBD1 (6 bases). There are 20 residues in the CDR3. Between the trimmed V and J ends, which lost 3 bases and 1 base, there was a span of 27 bases. From germline, CDR1 is MDHEN and CDR2 SYDVKM. The DNA of the CDR3 is TGTGCCAGCAGTTTGAGGGGGGGATATTCTTGGGGCCCATCGAACACTGAAGCTTTCTTT. Translated, it gives CASSLRGGYSWGPSNTEAFF. The full variable domain, its missing parts supplied by reference TRBV28 and TRBJ1-1, is DVKVTQSSRYLVKRTGEKVFLECVQDMDHENMFWYRQDPGLGLRLIYFSYDVKMKEKGDIPEGYSVSREKKERFSLILESASTNQTSMYLCASSLRGGYSWGPSNTEAFFGQGTRLTVV.

This clone was found many times. The chain is built from TRBV2 and TRBJ1-4; 7 bases line up with TRBD1. CDR3 length equals 15 residues. The germline gives CDR1 SNHLY, CDR2 FYNNEI. V shed 6 bases, J shed 0 bases, and the junction held 4 bases outside the gene matches. The CDR3 region has the DNA TGTGCCAGCAGCCGAGGGACAGCAACTAATGAAAAACTGTTTTTT. It translates to CASSRGTATNEKLFF.

The count of this clone is one. This could be a read error, since a much larger clone is one nucleotide away. The gene calls are TRBV7-3 and TRBJ2-1; 7 bases map to TRBD1. V dropped 7 bases and J dropped 5; count of bases not matched to a gene: 5. Germline V CDR1 and CDR2: SGHTA, FQGTGA. CDR3 length: 13 amino acids. CDR3 region: CASIKTGNNEQFF. The CDR3 region has the DNA TGTGCCAGCATCAAGACAGGGAACAATGAGCAGTTCTTC.